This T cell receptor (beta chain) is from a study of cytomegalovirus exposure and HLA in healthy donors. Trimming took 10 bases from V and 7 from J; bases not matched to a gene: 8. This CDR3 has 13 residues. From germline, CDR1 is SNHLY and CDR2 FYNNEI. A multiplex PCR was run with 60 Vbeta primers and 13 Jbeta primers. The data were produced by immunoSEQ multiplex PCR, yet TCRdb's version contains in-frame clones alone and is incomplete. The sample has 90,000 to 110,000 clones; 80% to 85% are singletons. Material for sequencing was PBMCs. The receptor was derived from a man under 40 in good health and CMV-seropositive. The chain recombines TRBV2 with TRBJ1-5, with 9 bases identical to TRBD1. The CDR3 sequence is CAIRDRVDQPQHF. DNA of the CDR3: TGTGCCATTAGGGACAGGGTAGACCAGCCCCAGCATTTT.